Below are 28 T cell receptor beta chains sequenced from a single sample in a study of T cells in localized non-small cell lung cancer. Produced via immunoSEQ multiplex PCR; TCRdb's table is partial and in-frame only. The sample lists roughly 31,000 clones; roughly nine tenths were seen once. Sequenced material: peripheral blood, taken before any cancer treatment. The receptors shown here come from a woman aged 35-75 years with stage I lung adenocarcinoma.

V is TRBV7-9 and J is TRBJ2-5, with TRBD2 matching 9 bases. Per the germline V gene, CDR1 is SEHNR and CDR2 is FQNEAQ (reference sequence). J was trimmed by 2 bases and V by 6 bases; bases with no gene match: 7. CDR3 length equals 15 residues. This CDR3 reads CASREGSGGQETQYF. CDR3 bases: TGTGCCAGCAGGGAAGGTAGCGGGGGACAAGAGACCCAGTACTTC.

The chain has TRBV30 and TRBJ2-3; TRBD2 agrees at 7 bases. V shed 3 bases and J 1 base; nucleotides not matched to a gene: 7. Germline assignment: CDR1 GTSNPN and CDR2 SVGIG (reference sequence). The CDR3 is made up of 15 amino acids. CDR3 region: CAWRRRRGGTDTQYF. The CDR3 coding sequence is TGTGCCTGGAGAAGGCGACGGGGGGGCACAGATACGCAGTATTTT.

This sequence joins TRBV6-6 and TRBJ1-5; D not resolved. This CDR3 has 12 residues. Deletions cut 8 bases from V and 6 bases from J, with 11 bases between. Germline lookup yields CDR1 MNHNY and CDR2 SVGAGI (reference sequence). The DNA for the CDR3 is TGTGCCAGCCGCCCGGGGTCTCAGCCCCAGCATTTT. This codes for CASRPGSQPQHF.

The V and J genes are TRBV7-2 and TRBJ2-5; D is uncertain. Trimming removed 3 bases at V and 4 bases at J, with 9 bases between. Germline V gene sequence: CDR1 SGHTA, CDR2 FQGNSA. This CDR3 comprises 13 residues. Here the CDR3 reads CASSFSGVETQYF. The CDR3 DNA sequence: TGTGCCAGCAGCTTTAGTGGAGTAGAGACCCAGTACTTC.

The J gene is TRBJ1-3, the V gene TRBV6-5; a weak D match, TRBD1 (6 bases). Deletions cut 8 bases from V and 2 bases from J, with 10 bases between. CDR3 length: 13 amino acids. Germline assignment: CDR1 MNHEY and CDR2 SVGAGI. For the CDR3, the DNA is TGTGCCAGCTGGGGGGCGGCTGGAAACACCATATATTTT. Translation gives CASWGAAGNTIYF.

This sequence joins TRBV18 and TRBJ1-4; 7 positions agree with TRBD1. This CDR3 is 13 amino acids long. Germline assignment: CDR1 KGHSH and CDR2 LQKENI. Trimming at V came to 4 bases and at J to 8 bases, leaving 4 bases not matched to a gene. For the CDR3, the DNA is TGTGCCAGCTCACAGACAGGGAAGGAAAAACTGTTTTTT. Its protein is CASSQTGKEKLFF.

The table lists this clone with a count of one. The J gene is TRBJ2-7, the V gene TRBV6-5; D unresolved. The CDR3 totals 13 residues. Germline CDR1 and CDR2: MNHEY and SVGAGI. V was shortened by 2 bases and J by 3 bases, with 8 bases between the two germline ends. CDR3 coding DNA: TGTGCCAGCAGTTACCACCCAGGCTACGAGCAGTACTTC. This codes for CASSYHPGYEQYF.

This rearrangement joins TRBV9 to TRBJ2-4; 10 positions match TRBD2. CDR3 length equals 17 residues. The germline CDR1 and CDR2 sequences are SGDLS and YYNGEE. V dropped 2 bases and J dropped 3; count of bases not matched to a gene: 8. CDR3 region: CASSVREERGGKNIQYF. DNA of the CDR3: TGTGCCAGCAGCGTGAGGGAAGAGCGGGGGGGCAAAAACATTCAGTACTTC.

This clone was detected once. This rearrangement joins TRBV27 to TRBJ1-5, with D perhaps TRBD1 (6 bases). The germline V gene encodes CDR1 MNHEY and CDR2 SMNVEV (reference sequence). This CDR3 is built from 15 residues. The V and J ends lost 2 bases and 3 bases respectively, with 11 bases between them. The DNA for the CDR3 is TGTGCCAGCAGTTTAACAGGGTGGGTCAATCAGCCCCAGCATTTT. Translated: CASSLTGWVNQPQHF.

The chain employs TRBV28 and TRBJ1-1; unclear D gene. Germline V gene data show CDR1 as MDHEN and CDR2 as SYDVKM. This CDR3 is 14 amino acids long. The V gene lost 3 bases and the J gene lost 1 base, with 9 bases spanning the gap. The CDR3 loop is CASSFPGENTEAFF. In DNA form, the CDR3 reads TGTGCCAGCAGTTTCCCCGGGGAGAACACTGAAGCTTTCTTT. The full variable domain, completed using reference TRBV28 and TRBJ1-1, is DVKVTQSSRYLVKRTGEKVFLECVQDMDHENMFWYRQDPGLGLRLIYFSYDVKMKEKGDIPEGYSVSREKKERFSLILESASTNQTSMYLCASSFPGENTEAFFGQGTRLTVV.

The chain links TRBV11-1 to TRBJ2-1, with D tentatively TRBD2 (6 bases). This CDR3 region has 16 residues. From germline, CDR1 is SGHAT and CDR2 FQDESV (reference sequence). V gave up 5 bases and J gave up 1 base, with 15 bases separating them. CDR3 in amino acids: CASSRDRGNSYNEQFF. As DNA, the CDR3 is TGTGCCAGCAGCCGAGACCGGGGGAATTCCTACAATGAGCAGTTCTTC.

The chain carries TRBV19 and TRBJ1-5; D is perhaps TRBD1 (6 bases). Germline V gene sequence: CDR1 LNHDA, CDR2 SQIVND (reference sequence). V was shortened by 3 bases and J by 2 bases, with 11 bases between the two germline ends. The CDR3 has 15 residues. The CDR3 sequence is CASSIQGRGNQPQHF. DNA for the CDR3: TGTGCCAGTAGTATCCAGGGGCGAGGCAATCAGCCCCAGCATTTT.

The chain is built from TRBV7-2 and TRBJ2-7; 9 bases map to TRBD1. Germline values: CDR1 SGHTA, CDR2 FQGNSA. Losses at the gene ends were 4 bases for V and 5 bases for J; bases not matched to a gene: 6. The CDR3 contains 14 residues. CDR3 DNA sequence: TGTGCCAGCAGCTCCGGGACAGGGATCAACGAGCAGTACTTC. Encoded protein: CASSSGTGINEQYF.

The chain is built from TRBV18 and TRBJ1-6; D is ambiguous. CDR3 size: 16 residues. Trimming left V 5 bases short and J 10 bases short, with 21 bases between. Germline CDR1 reads KGHSH; CDR2 reads LQKENI. The DNA for the CDR3 is TGTGCCAGCTCAACAGTGGGCAGGACTTTATCATCACCCCTCCACTTT. Translation gives CASSTVGRTLSSPLHF.

The genes are TRBV5-4 and TRBJ2-3, with 8 bases that match TRBD2. J gave up 0 bases and V 0 bases, and 3 bases lay outside the gene matches. Germline-derived CDR1 and CDR2 are SGHNT and YYREEE (reference sequence). The CDR3 spans 16 residues. The DNA of the CDR3 is TGTGCCAGCAGCTTGGCCGCGGGAGGCAGCACAGATACGCAGTATTTT. Its protein product is CASSLAAGGSTDTQYF.

The chain uses TRBV28 and TRBJ1-5; no clear D. V lost 5 bases and J lost 5, with 7 bases in between. CDR1 and CDR2 from the germline V gene are MDHEN and SYDVKM. This CDR3 is built from 12 residues. The CDR3 loop reads CASSEGDQPQHF. The CDR3 DNA sequence: TGTGCCAGCAGTGAGGGTGATCAGCCCCAGCATTTT.

The chain uses TRBV28 and TRBJ1-1; D call uncertain. V was shortened by 9 bases and J by 7 bases, with 15 bases between the two germline ends. CDR1 is MDHEN and CDR2 is SYDVKM in the germline V gene. The CDR3 totals 12 residues. The CDR3 DNA sequence: TGTGCCAGTAGGACGGGAAGCCTTGAAGCTTTCTTT. This sequence encodes CASRTGSLEAFF. Full variable domain (rest looked up from reference TRBV28 and TRBJ1-1): DVKVTQSSRYLVKRTGEKVFLECVQDMDHENMFWYRQDPGLGLRLIYFSYDVKMKEKGDIPEGYSVSREKKERFSLILESASTNQTSMYLCASRTGSLEAFFGQGTRLTVV.

This clone was found once. V gene TRBV2 combines with J gene TRBJ1-1, with TRBD1 matching over 7 bases. Germline trimming cut 5 bases from V and 3 bases from J; bases unmatched to any gene: 6. This CDR3 contains 14 residues. The germline gives CDR1 SNHLY, CDR2 FYNNEI. CDR3 coding DNA: TGTGCCAGCAGTCTGCAGGGGGTGGACACTGAAGCTTTCTTT. As protein: CASSLQGVDTEAFF.

The chain employs TRBV2 and TRBJ2-1, with D unresolved. Germline V gene data show CDR1 as SNHLY and CDR2 as FYNNEI. The CDR3 covers 14 residues. Trimming cost V 6 bases and J 4 bases, with 13 bases left between them. The CDR3 DNA follows: TGTGCCAGCAGACCGGGTTCCGAGTACAATGAGCAGTTCTTC. Protein product: CASRPGSEYNEQFF.

The chain combines TRBV15 with TRBJ1-4, with 8 bases matching TRBD1. The ends lost 3 bases at V and 7 bases at J; junction bases unmatched: 10. CDR3 length: 16 residues. CDR1 is LNHNV, CDR2 YYDKDF, per germline (reference sequence). CDR3 region: CATSRTGGQGGEKLFF. CDR3 DNA sequence: TGTGCCACCAGCAGGACCGGCGGACAGGGAGGTGAAAAACTGTTTTTT.

J is TRBJ2-3 and V is TRBV6-4, with TRBD2 matching over 14 bases. Germline trimming cut 2 bases from V and 5 bases from J; bases unmatched to any gene: 3. Germline lookup yields CDR1 MRHNA and CDR2 SNTAGT. CDR3 length: 16 amino acids. CDR3 residues: CASSDPGTSGGDTQYF. As DNA, the CDR3 is TGTGCCAGCAGTGACCCCGGGACTAGCGGGGGAGATACGCAGTATTTT.

The rearrangement uses TRBV4-2 and TRBJ1-4; a weak D match, TRBD1 (5 bases). The CDR3 sequence is 15 residues long. The V and J ends lost 4 bases and 0 bases respectively, with 9 bases between them. Per the germline V gene, CDR1 is LGHNA and CDR2 is YNFKEQ. The CDR3 spells CASSRDFTTNEKLFF. DNA for the CDR3: TGTGCCAGCAGCCGGGACTTTACAACTAATGAAAAACTGTTTTTT.

V gene TRBV5-1 combines with J gene TRBJ2-1; 13 bases match TRBD2. Germline V gene sequence: CDR1 SGHRS, CDR2 YFSETQ. Trimming cost V 3 bases and J 4 bases; bases outside gene matches: 10. This CDR3 contains 18 residues. Here the CDR3 DNA reads TGCGCCAGCAGCTCGTTACCTGGACTAGCGGGAGCATACAATGAGCAGTTCTTC. It specifies CASSSLPGLAGAYNEQFF.

This clone has a handful of counts. The chain employs TRBV5-1 and TRBJ2-5, with TRBD1 as a possible D gene (6 bases). V gave up 6 bases and J gave up 4 bases, with 19 bases separating them. Germline assignment: CDR1 SGHRS and CDR2 YFSETQ. CDR3 length equals 15 residues. The CDR3 loop reads CASTPGWGQLETQYF. CDR3 nucleotide sequence: TGCGCCAGCACCCCTGGGTGGGGACAACTAGAGACCCAGTACTTC. Variable domain in full (rest from reference TRBV5-1 and TRBJ2-5): KAGVTQTPRYLIKTRGQQVTLSCSPISGHRSVSWYQQTPGQGLQFLFEYFSETQRNKGNFPGRFSGRQFSNSRSEMNVSTLELGDSALYLCASTPGWGQLETQYFGPGTRLLVL.

The table lists this clone with a few counts. The genes are TRBV5-1 and TRBJ2-7; TRBD1 is a possible D gene (5 bases). V gave up 3 bases and J gave up 3 bases, with 13 bases separating them. This CDR3 has 14 residues. The V gene's germline CDR1 is SGHRS and CDR2 YFSETQ. The CDR3 loop reads CASSSMPDSYEQYF. The CDR3 DNA reads TGCGCCAGCAGCTCCATGCCCGACAGCTACGAGCAGTACTTC.

The chain uses TRBV9 and TRBJ2-1; D is perhaps TRBD2 (7 bases). V lost 0 bases, J lost 10 bases, and 17 bases lay in between. From germline, CDR1 is SGDLS and CDR2 YYNGEE. The CDR3 covers 15 residues. This CDR3 is CASSVEWKGRGEQFF. In DNA, the CDR3 is TGTGCCAGCAGCGTAGAGTGGAAGGGGAGGGGGGAGCAGTTCTTC.

The chain uses TRBV19 and TRBJ1-1, with TRBD1 as a possible D gene (5 bases). CDR3 length: 14 amino acids. The germline V and J ends were trimmed by 3 bases and 4 bases, with 12 bases remaining between them. Germline V lookup: CDR1 LNHDA, CDR2 SQIVND (reference sequence). CDR3 nucleotide sequence: TGTGCCAGTAGTATCTCGGGGGTTGGCACTGAAGCTTTCTTT. Amino acids: CASSISGVGTEAFF.

The chain joins TRBV28 to TRBJ1-1; tentative D call: TRBD1 (6 bases). The CDR3 runs 13 residues. With 8 bases removed from V and 3 bases from J, the gap between germline ends came to 13 bases. CDR1 and CDR2 (germline): MDHEN, SYDVKM. The CDR3 nucleotides read TGTGCCAGCTCCGGACAGTTCTACACTGAAGCTTTCTTT. It translates to CASSGQFYTEAFF.